Listed here is a single T cell receptor (beta chain). The antigen remains unidentified. Germline CDR1 is MDHEN and CDR2 is SYDVKM. V dropped 2 bases and J dropped 7 bases, with 14 bases sitting between them. The CDR3 length is 14 residues. TCRdb's copy holds only in-frame clones and misses some; the assay was immunoSEQ multiplex PCR. The sample lists around 2.5 million clones, under 95% occurring once. This sample is part of a study of shared clonotypes between healthy human individuals. Whole-study results and caveats: Non-shared clonotypes had lower generation probabilities than clonotypes shared by all four sorted-subset donors.

The gene calls are TRBV28 and TRBJ1-2; D might be TRBD1 (6 bases). Sequenced sample: naive CD4+ T cells from PBMCs. Regarding subset: CD45RA+ positively selected. This receptor was obtained from a man younger than 35 in good health. Some clones in this sample may be carry-over from other donors' samples. CDR3: CASSLKFRGAGYTF. The CDR3 DNA reads as TGTGCCAGCAGTTTAAAATTCAGGGGCGCTGGCTACACCTTC.